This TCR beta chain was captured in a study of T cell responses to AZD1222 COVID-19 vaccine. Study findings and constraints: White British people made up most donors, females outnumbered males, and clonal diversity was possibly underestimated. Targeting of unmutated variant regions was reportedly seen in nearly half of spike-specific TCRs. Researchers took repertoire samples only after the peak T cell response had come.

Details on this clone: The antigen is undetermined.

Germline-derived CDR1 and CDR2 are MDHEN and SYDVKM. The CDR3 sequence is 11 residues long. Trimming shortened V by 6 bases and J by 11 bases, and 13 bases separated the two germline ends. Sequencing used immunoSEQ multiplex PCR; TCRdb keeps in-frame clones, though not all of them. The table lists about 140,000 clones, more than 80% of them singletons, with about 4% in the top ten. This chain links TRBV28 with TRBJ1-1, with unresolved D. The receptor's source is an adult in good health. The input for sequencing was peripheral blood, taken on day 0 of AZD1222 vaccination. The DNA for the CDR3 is TGTGCCAGCAGAATTGGACCTCTGGCTTTCTTT. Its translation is CASRIGPLAFF.